Sequencing of this T cell receptor beta chain was carried out in a study of T cells in tuberculosis. Study-wide background: T cells were selected with CD1B tetramers loaded with glucose monomycolate. IGRA-negative adolescents, IGRA-positive adolescents with latent tuberculosis and adults with active tuberculosis formed this South African cohort.

V lost 11 bases and J lost 7; bases outside the gene matches: 8. Germline CDR1 and CDR2: ENHRY and SYGVKD. CDR3 length equals 12 residues. As to this clone: Its antigen is currently unknown.

Using immunoSEQ multiplex PCR, the repertoire was profiled, and TCRdb retains in-frame clones only, with some absent. The sample lists 45,000 or so clones; approximately 95% were seen once. Findings and caveats of the study: Samples were chosen by availability of cryopreserved specimens. GMM-specific TCRs were nearer to active tuberculosis alpha repertoires, suggesting expansion.

This sequence originates from a donor aged 10-35 years with latent tuberculosis or without tuberculosis infection. Input material: PBMCs. The rearrangement joins TRBV10-3 to TRBJ1-2; TRBD1 matches 9 bases. The CDR3, as DNA: TGTGCCGGAACAGGGGGCGCTGGTGGCTACACCTTC. Residues: CAGTGGAGGYTF.